This entry is about one TCR beta chain. The source of the sample is a study of control samples from healthy donors and cancer patients. CDR1 is LGHNA and CDR2 is YSLEER in the germline V gene. This CDR3 has 15 residues. The V gene end was trimmed by 4 bases and the J gene end by 0 bases; junction bases not matched to a gene: 0. Profiling relied on immunoSEQ multiplex PCR, and the TCRdb table lists in-frame clones only, not all of them. This table holds 75,000 to 95,000 clones, approximately 84% found once. Input material: PBMCs. This chain links TRBV4-3 with TRBJ2-6, with 7 bases matching TRBD2. The receptor was isolated from a man in his 70s with lung cancer. The CDR3 is CASSRGGSGANVLTF. CDR3 sequence (DNA): TGCGCCAGCAGCCGGGGGGGCTCTGGGGCCAACGTCCTGACTTTC.